Listed below are T cell receptor beta chains from one sample, sequenced in a study of blood T cell repertoires in COVID-19. Using immunoSEQ multiplex PCR, the repertoire was profiled, and TCRdb retains in-frame clones only, with some absent. The sample consists of about 260,000 clones, 86% of them appearing once. The specimen sequenced was peripheral blood. The receptor source for this set is a young man with active or convalescent COVID-19. The CDR3 runs from the conserved cysteine through the conserved F or W. The D gene is left open where the match is weak. Size is omitted from some rows. Given values are once, few, many or a class for expanded clones.

d_call,j_call,clone_size,v_call,cdr3_aa,cdr3_nt
TRBD1,TRBJ2-5,NA,TRBV7-9,CASSSNNDRGETQYF,TGTGCCAGCAGCTCGAACAACGACAGGGGGGAGACCCAGTACTTC
TRBD2,TRBJ2-1,few,TRBV5-1,CASSSASGLNEQFF,TGCGCCAGCAGCTCGGCTAGCGGCCTCAATGAGCAGTTCTTC
NA,TRBJ1-2,once,TRBV4-3,CASSQGSRTNYGYTF,TGCGCCAGCAGCCAAGGTTCAAGGACAAACTATGGCTACACCTTC
TRBD2,TRBJ2-7,NA,TRBV5-1,CASSSAGLAGVEQYF,TGCGCCAGCAGCTCCGCGGGACTAGCGGGGGTTGAGCAGTACTTC
NA,TRBJ2-5,NA,TRBV5-1,CASSLDAAPGETQYF,TGCGCCAGCAGCTTAGATGCTGCCCCGGGAGAGACCCAGTACTTC
NA,TRBJ2-2,NA,TRBV10-2,CARAGNTGELFF,TGCGCCCGAGCGGGGAACACCGGGGAGCTGTTTTTT
NA,TRBJ2-7,NA,TRBV30,CAWTPVGGEQYF,TGTGCCTGGACCCCGGTCGGGGGCGAGCAGTACTTC
NA,TRBJ1-1,NA,TRBV10-3,CAISENGEGDTEAFF,TGTGCCATCAGTGAGAACGGGGAGGGGGACACTGAAGCTTTCTTT
NA,TRBJ1-5,NA,TRBV5-4,CASRTSGGGVKYWDNQPQHF,TGTGCCAGCAGAACGTCGGGAGGGGGGGTAAAATACTGGGATAATCAGCCCCAGCATTTT
NA,TRBJ1-5,NA,TRBV5-1,CASSISQGQGQPQHF,TGCGCCAGCAGCATTTCTCAGGGCCAAGGTCAGCCCCAGCATTTT
TRBD1,TRBJ2-7,NA,TRBV6-5,CASSYSGQAIYEQYF,TGTGCCAGCAGTTACTCGGGACAGGCAATCTACGAGCAGTACTTC
NA,TRBJ2-1,NA,TRBV4-1,CASSQASVFSSYNEQFF,TGCGCCAGCAGCCAGGCAAGTGTCTTCTCCTCCTACAATGAGCAGTTCTTC
NA,TRBJ2-1,NA,TRBV10-2,CASSVGYSNEQFF,TGCGCCAGCAGTGTGGGCTATTCCAATGAGCAGTTCTTC
NA,TRBJ2-5,NA,TRBV4-1,CASSLTAGLETQYF,TGCGCCAGCAGCCTTACGGCAGGGCTAGAGACCCAGTACTTC
NA,TRBJ2-6,few,TRBV5-8,CASSLAHGGPNSSGANVLTF,TGTGCCAGCAGCTTGGCCCACGGGGGGCCGAATAGCTCTGGGGCCAACGTCCTGACTTTC
TRBD1,TRBJ1-3,NA,TRBV11-3,CASSSGQGLSGNTIYF,TGTGCCAGCAGCTCGGGACAGGGGCTCTCTGGAAACACCATATATTTT
TRBD1,TRBJ1-3,NA,TRBV5-4,CASSLGGKGGISGNTIYF,TGTGCCAGCAGCTTGGGAGGGAAAGGGGGCATCTCTGGAAACACCATATATTTT
NA,TRBJ2-4,NA,TRBV6-5,CASSYSSGDIQYF,TGTGCCAGCAGTTATTCATCCGGGGACATTCAGTACTTC
TRBD2,TRBJ2-2,NA,TRBV4-3,CASSQEKGLAGRGTGELFF,TGCGCCAGCAGCCAAGAAAAGGGGCTAGCGGGGAGAGGCACCGGGGAGCTGTTTTTT
NA,TRBJ2-2,NA,TRBV5-1,CASSFVDSTGELFF,TGCGCCAGCAGCTTTGTAGACAGCACCGGGGAGCTGTTTTTT
NA,TRBJ2-2,NA,TRBV2,CASSDLGRSTGELFF,TGTGCCAGCAGTGATTTGGGCCGGTCAACCGGGGAGCTGTTTTTT
NA,TRBJ1-5,NA,TRBV28,CASSAPSGFNQPQHF,TGTGCCAGCAGCGCCCCTTCGGGGTTCAATCAGCCCCAGCATTTT
NA,TRBJ2-1,once,TRBV29-1,CSVGGGNNEQFF,TGCAGCGTTGGCGGGGGCAACAATGAGCAGTTCTTC
TRBD2,TRBJ2-7,NA,TRBV19,CASSLAGGMTYEQYF,TGTGCCAGTAGCCTAGCGGGAGGGATGACCTACGAGCAGTACTTC
NA,TRBJ1-1,once,TRBV4-1,CASSHAGGGTEAFF,TGCGCCAGCAGCCACGCGGGGGGAGGGACTGAAGCTTTCTTT
NA,TRBJ2-7,NA,TRBV5-5,CASSITGFYEQYF,TGTGCCAGCAGCATCACAGGCTTCTACGAGCAGTACTTC
NA,TRBJ2-3,NA,TRBV19,CASSIGRKSTDTQYF,TGTGCCAGTAGTATAGGTAGAAAAAGCACAGATACGCAGTATTTT
TRBD2,TRBJ2-3,NA,TRBV6-2/TRBV6-3,CASSYNSGGGFHTDTQYF,TGTGCCAGCAGCTATAATAGCGGGGGAGGTTTCCACACAGATACGCAGTATTTT
TRBD2,TRBJ2-3,NA,TRBV13,CASSLSGLAGEDTQYF,TGTGCCAGCAGCTTATCAGGACTAGCGGGAGAGGATACGCAGTATTTT